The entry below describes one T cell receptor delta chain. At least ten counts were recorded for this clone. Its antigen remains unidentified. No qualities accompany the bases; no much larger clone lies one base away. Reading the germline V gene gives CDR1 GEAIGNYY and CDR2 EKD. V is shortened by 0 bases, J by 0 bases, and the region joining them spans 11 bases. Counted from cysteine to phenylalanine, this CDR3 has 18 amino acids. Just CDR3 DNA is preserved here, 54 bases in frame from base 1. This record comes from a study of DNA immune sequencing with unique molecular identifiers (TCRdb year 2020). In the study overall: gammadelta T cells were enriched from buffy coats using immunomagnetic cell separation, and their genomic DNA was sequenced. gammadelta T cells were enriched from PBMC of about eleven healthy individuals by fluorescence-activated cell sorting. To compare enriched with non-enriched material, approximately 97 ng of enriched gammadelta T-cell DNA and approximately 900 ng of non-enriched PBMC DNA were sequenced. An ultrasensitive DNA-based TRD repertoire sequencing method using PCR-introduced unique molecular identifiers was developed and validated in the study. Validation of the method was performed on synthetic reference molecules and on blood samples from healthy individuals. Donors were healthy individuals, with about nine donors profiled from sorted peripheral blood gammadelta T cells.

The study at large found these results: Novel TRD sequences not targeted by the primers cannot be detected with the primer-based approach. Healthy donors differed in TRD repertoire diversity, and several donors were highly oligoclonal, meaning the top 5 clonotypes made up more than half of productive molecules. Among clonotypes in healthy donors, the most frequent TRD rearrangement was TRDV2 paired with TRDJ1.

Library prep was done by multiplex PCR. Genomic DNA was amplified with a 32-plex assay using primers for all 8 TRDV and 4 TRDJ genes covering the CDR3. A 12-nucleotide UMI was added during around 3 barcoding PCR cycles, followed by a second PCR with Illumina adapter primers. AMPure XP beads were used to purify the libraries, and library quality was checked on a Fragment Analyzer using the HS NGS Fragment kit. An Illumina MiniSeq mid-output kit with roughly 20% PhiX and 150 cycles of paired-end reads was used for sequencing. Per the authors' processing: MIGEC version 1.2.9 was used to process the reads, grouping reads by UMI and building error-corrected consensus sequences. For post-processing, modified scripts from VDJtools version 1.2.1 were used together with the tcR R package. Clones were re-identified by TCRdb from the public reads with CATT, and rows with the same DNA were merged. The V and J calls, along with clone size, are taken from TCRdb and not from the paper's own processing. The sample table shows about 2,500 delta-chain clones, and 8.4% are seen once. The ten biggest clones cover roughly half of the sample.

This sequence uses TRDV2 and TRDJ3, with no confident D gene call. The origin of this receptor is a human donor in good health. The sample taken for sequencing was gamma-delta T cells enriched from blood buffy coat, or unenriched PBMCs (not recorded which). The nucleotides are TGTGCCTGTGACACCGTACTAGTAAGCTCCTGGGACACCCGACAGATGTTTTTC. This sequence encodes CACDTVLVSSWDTRQMFF.